The 22 T cell receptor beta chains given below trace back to one sample, sequenced in a study of blood T cell repertoires in COVID-19. Profiling relied on immunoSEQ multiplex PCR, and the TCRdb table lists in-frame clones only, not all of them. The table records 150,000 to 200,000 clones, roughly 80% of them present only once. The sample consisted of peripheral blood. Source of these receptors: a woman between 70 and 85 years old with acute or convalescent COVID-19.

J is TRBJ1-2 and V is TRBV30, with D possibly TRBD1 on 5 matching bases. The germline CDR1 and CDR2 sequences are GTSNPN and SVGIG (reference sequence). The V end lost 0 bases, the J end lost 2 bases, and 16 bases lay between the germline ends. The CDR3 is 16 residues long. In DNA, the CDR3 is TGTGCCTGGAGTGTACCCACGGGGGGGGACAACTATGGCTACACCTTC. It specifies CAWSVPTGGDNYGYTF.

The chain joins TRBV21-1 to TRBJ2-1; the D call of TRBD2 is as the table states it, not checked on the DNA. TRBV21-1 is tagged as a pseudogene. The CDR3 is 16 residues long. The CDR3 bases are TGTGCCAGCAGTTCCGGACTAGCGGGAGGGCACGATGAGCAGTTCTTC. Translation: CASSSGLAGGHDEQFF.

This chain connects TRBV27 to TRBJ2-3, with 7 bases aligning to TRBD2. The CDR3 covers 15 residues. The germline gives CDR1 MNHEY, CDR2 SMNVEV (reference sequence). V shed 1 base and J 6 bases; nucleotides not matched to a gene: 7. CDR3 sequence: CASSLLSGARDTQYF. The CDR3 bases are TGTGCCAGCAGTTTATTAAGCGGGGCTCGGGATACGCAGTATTTT.

The CDR3 nucleotides are TGTGCCAGCAGTTCCACCCGGGGTGAAGCTTTCTTT. It specifies CASSSTRGEAFF. The J gene is TRBJ1-1, the V gene TRBV28; D is ambiguous. Germline V gene data show CDR1 as MDHEN and CDR2 as SYDVKM. V dropped 4 bases and J dropped 7 bases, with 10 bases sitting between them. The CDR3 is 12 amino acids.

In regard to this clone: Compared with germline, one end of the junction differs, possibly owing to a read error. CDR3 protein: CASSLILTVTQERDF. CDR3 sequence (DNA): TGTGCCAGCAGCTTAATTTTGACAGTCACCCAAGAGCGGGACTTC. The rearrangement joins TRBV11-2 to TRBJ2-7, with D perhaps TRBD2 (6 bases). The length of the CDR3 is 15 residues. Germline CDR1 is SGHAT and CDR2 is FQNNGV.

This rearrangement joins TRBV5-1 to TRBJ2-5, with TRBD2 matching over 8 bases. CDR1 is SGHRS, CDR2 YFSETQ, per germline. This CDR3 contains 15 residues. V lost 6 bases and J lost 4; bases outside the gene matches: 11. The CDR3 region has the DNA TGCGCCAGCAAGGGGTCCGGGACTAGGGGAGAGACCCAGTACTTC. It specifies CASKGSGTRGETQYF.

This chain joins TRBV7-2 and TRBJ1-5; TRBD1 aligns across 8 bases. Germline assignment: CDR1 SGHTA and CDR2 FQGNSA. The CDR3 is made up of 14 amino acids. V shed 1 base, J shed 4 bases, and the junction held 0 bases outside the gene matches. As DNA, the CDR3 is TGTGCCAGCAGCTTAGGGACAGGGAATCAGCCCCAGCATTTT. This sequence encodes CASSLGTGNQPQHF.

The gene calls are TRBV9 and TRBJ2-1; unclear D gene. Between the trimmed V and J ends, which lost 0 bases and 7 bases, there was a span of 14 bases. This CDR3 region has 15 residues. Germline-derived CDR1 and CDR2 are SGDLS and YYNGEE. The CDR3 sequence: CASSVDGSMRNEQFF. The CDR3 nucleotides are TGTGCCAGCAGCGTAGACGGGTCCATGCGGAATGAGCAGTTCTTC.

V and J are TRBV5-4 and TRBJ1-6; 7 bases fit TRBD1. Germline V lookup: CDR1 SGHNT, CDR2 YYREEE (reference sequence). Germline trimming cut 4 bases from V and 0 bases from J; bases unmatched to any gene: 4. This CDR3 has 16 amino acids. Written as DNA, the CDR3 is TGTGCCAGCAGCCCGGGACAGAGCTCCTATAATTCACCCCTCCACTTT. Encoded protein: CASSPGQSSYNSPLHF.

The chain couples TRBV28 to TRBJ2-7, with TRBD2 matching over 11 bases. Per germline, CDR1 MDHEN and CDR2 SYDVKM. The V gene end was trimmed by 4 bases and the J gene end by 6 bases; junction bases not matched to a gene: 11. The CDR3 extends over 16 amino acids. The CDR3 protein is CASSSRLAGIPTEQYF. CDR3 in DNA: TGTGCCAGCAGTTCCCGACTAGCGGGGATCCCCACCGAGCAGTACTTC.

This clone was counted only a few times. The chain joins TRBV14 to TRBJ2-7; D perhaps matches TRBD1 (5 bases). CDR1 is SGHDN, CDR2 FVKESK, per germline. CDR3 length: 12 residues. V was clipped by 2 bases and J by 4 bases, with 6 bases between them. CDR3 bases: TGTGCCAGCAGCCAACAGGGTTACGAGCAGTACTTC. Its translation: CASSQQGYEQYF.

For the CDR3, the DNA is TGTGCCATCAGTCCCGGGACAGGCGACTATGGCTACACCTTC. Translated, it gives CAISPGTGDYGYTF. The chain recombines TRBV10-3 with TRBJ1-2, with 8 bases aligning to TRBD1. V trimming: 5 bases; J trimming: 3 bases; junction bases outside the gene matches: 5. Germline CDR1 reads ENHRY; CDR2 reads SYGVKD. The CDR3 runs 14 residues.

This clone is a singleton in its sample. The V call is TRBV6-4, the J call TRBJ2-1; 8 nucleotides line up with TRBD1. The CDR3 contains 15 residues. The trim removed 8 bases at V and 9 bases at J, leaving 15 bases unmatched. Per the germline V gene, CDR1 is MRHNA and CDR2 is SNTAGT. CDR3 sequence reads: CASSISGQGITEQFF. DNA of the CDR3: TGTGCCAGCTCCATATCAGGACAGGGTATTACTGAGCAGTTCTTC.

Of note for this clone: Other DNA sequences from this sample encode an identical CDR3 as well. The rearrangement links TRBV6-1 to TRBJ1-2, with TRBD1 matching over 12 bases. This CDR3 comprises 15 residues. The germline CDR1 and CDR2 sequences are MNHNS and SASEGT. V was pared by 2 bases and J by 7 bases, with 5 bases of the junction left unmatched. CDR3 loop: CASSELGTGGSGYTF. CDR3 DNA sequence: TGTGCCAGCAGTGAATTGGGGACAGGGGGCTCTGGCTACACCTTC.

The genes are TRBV4-3 and TRBJ2-3; TRBD1 matches at 7 bases. Germline V gene sequence: CDR1 LGHNA, CDR2 YSLEER. The CDR3 is made up of 17 amino acids. Losses at the gene ends were 4 bases for V and 1 base for J; bases not matched to a gene: 11. This CDR3 is CASSPNRGTVGTDTQYF. In DNA, the CDR3 is TGCGCCAGCAGCCCGAACCGAGGGACAGTGGGCACAGATACGCAGTATTTT.

As concerns this clone: This same CDR3 is encoded by further DNA sequences in the sample. The rearrangement joins TRBV6-2 or TRBV6-3 to TRBJ2-7, with D possibly TRBD1 on 5 matching bases. There are 11 residues in the CDR3. Trimming took 2 bases from V and 7 from J, leaving 6 bases between them. Germline assignment: CDR1 MNHEY and CDR2 SVGEGT. The CDR3 loop reads CASSYRGEQYF. The CDR3 DNA sequence: TGTGCCAGCAGTTACAGGGGAGAGCAGTACTTC.

This clone has a single count. The chain couples TRBV7-9 to TRBJ2-3; the match to TRBD2 covers 9 bases. The CDR3 sequence is 18 residues long. The V gene end was trimmed by 0 bases and the J gene end by 2 bases; junction bases not matched to a gene: 9. Germline-derived CDR1 and CDR2 are SEHNR and FQNEAQ (reference sequence). Written as DNA, the CDR3 is TGTGCCAGCAGCTTAGCGCCTAGCGGGACCTCCCTCACAGATACGCAGTATTTT. It encodes CASSLAPSGTSLTDTQYF.

The V and J genes are TRBV6-6 and TRBJ1-4; maybe TRBD1 (6 bases). Deletions cut 2 bases from V and 5 bases from J, with 9 bases between. This CDR3 is built from 14 residues. Germline CDR1 is MNHNY and CDR2 is SVGAGI (reference sequence). DNA of the CDR3: TGTGCCAGCAGTTACCGCCAGGGGAATGAAAAACTGTTTTTT. Translation: CASSYRQGNEKLFF.

The chain combines TRBV3-1 (or the pseudogene TRBV3-2) with TRBJ1-5; D unresolved. CDR3 length: 13 amino acids. Germline values: CDR1 LGHDT, CDR2 YNNKEL (reference sequence). V dropped 0 bases and J dropped 6 bases, with 6 bases sitting between them. As DNA, the CDR3 is TGTGCCAGCAGCCAAGATCGCAGTCAGCCCCAGCATTTT. It yields the protein CASSQDRSQPQHF.

This clone showed up just once. The CDR3 loop reads CASSYPGGVSEQYF. The CDR3 DNA is TGTGCCAGCAGTTACCCGGGAGGCGTCTCCGAGCAGTACTTC. J is TRBJ2-7 and V is TRBV6-2 or TRBV6-3; 7 bases align to TRBD2. The CDR3 runs to 14 residues. V shed 2 bases and J 6 bases; nucleotides not matched to a gene: 7. Germline values: CDR1 MNHEY, CDR2 SVGEGT.

The rearrangement links TRBV9 to TRBJ1-6; 7 bases map to TRBD1. The ends lost 3 bases at V and 6 bases at J; junction bases unmatched: 9. The CDR3 covers 16 residues. Germline values: CDR1 SGDLS, CDR2 YYNGEE. As DNA, the CDR3 is TGTGCCAGCAGCGCGAGACAGGGAGAGTTTAATTCACCCCTCCACTTT. Its translation: CASSARQGEFNSPLHF.

In this sample, this clone turned up a few times. V and J are TRBV5-1 and TRBJ1-2; the match to TRBD1 covers 11 bases. The CDR3 is made up of 18 amino acids. Germline V CDR1 and CDR2: SGHRS, YFSETQ. The V and J ends lost 4 bases and 7 bases, in that order; junction bases with no gene match: 18. The CDR3: CASSPRTGGVSYTAGYTF. The CDR3, as DNA: TGCGCCAGCAGCCCAAGGACAGGGGGCGTCTCTTATACGGCTGGCTACACCTTC.